Below are 6 T cell receptor beta chains sequenced from a single sample in a study of cytomegalovirus exposure and HLA in healthy donors. Primers: 60 Vbeta forward and 13 Jbeta reverse. TCRdb keeps only in-frame clones here, not all; method: immunoSEQ multiplex PCR. There are roughly 59,000 clones in the sample; about 63% occur only once, and about 17% lies in the top ten. Sequencing input: PBMCs. Source of these receptors: a man aged 35-49 years in good health and CMV-seropositive.

This chain's CDR3 is CASSQDFTVYGYTF. The CDR3 DNA reads as TGCGCCAGCAGCCAAGATTTTACGGTCTATGGCTACACCTTC. The rearrangement joins TRBV4-1 to TRBJ1-2, with D uncertain. Between the trimmed V and J ends, which lost 0 bases and 4 bases, there was a span of 9 bases. The CDR3 length is 14 residues. CDR1 and CDR2 (germline): MGHRA, YSYEKL.

The V and J genes are TRBV27 and TRBJ1-6, with TRBD1 as a possible D gene (6 bases). Germline CDR1 reads MNHEY; CDR2 reads SMNVEV (reference sequence). Deletions cut 3 bases from V and 10 bases from J, with 16 bases between. The CDR3 extends over 15 amino acids. In nucleotides, the CDR3 is TGTGCCAGCAGTTTCAACAGGGTTGCGCCGTCACCCCTCCACTTT. As protein: CASSFNRVAPSPLHF.

The rearrangement links TRBV19 to TRBJ2-3; the D gene is possibly TRBD2 (5 bases). The V end was cut by 7 bases, the J end by 6 bases, with 20 bases between. CDR3 length: 15 amino acids. CDR1 is LNHDA, CDR2 SQIVND, per germline (reference sequence). The CDR3 coding sequence is TGTGCCAGTACCACCTCGGACTCTCCTCGTGATACGCAGTATTTT. Its protein is CASTTSDSPRDTQYF.

V usage is TRBV7-2 and J usage is TRBJ2-2; 10 positions agree with TRBD1. This CDR3 has 19 residues. After removal of 1 base from V and 4 bases from J, the junction contained 12 bases not matched to a gene. Germline V gene data show CDR1 as SGHTA and CDR2 as FQGNSA. CDR3 protein: CASSLVFSGTGAGTGELFF. The DNA of the CDR3 is TGTGCCAGCAGCTTAGTTTTCTCAGGGACAGGGGCGGGCACCGGGGAGCTGTTTTTT.

This clone appeared a few times. The chain uses TRBV7-2 and TRBJ1-6; D gene ambiguous. The CDR3 loop spans 15 amino acids. V was shortened by 0 bases and J by 6 bases, with 9 bases between the two germline ends. Germline V gene data show CDR1 as SGHTA and CDR2 as FQGNSA. CDR3 loop: CASSLAFSSNSPLHF. The CDR3 region has the DNA TGTGCCAGCAGCTTAGCGTTCTCTTCTAATTCACCCCTCCACTTT.

This chain connects TRBV30 to TRBJ1-5; perhaps TRBD1 as D (5 bases). Trimming cost V 3 bases and J 4 bases, with 10 bases left between them. The CDR3 contains 13 residues. Germline V gives CDR1 GTSNPN, CDR2 SVGIG (reference sequence). CDR3 bases: TGTGCCTGGAGCAGACAGACAAATCAGCCCCAGCATTTT. This translates into CAWSRQTNQPQHF.